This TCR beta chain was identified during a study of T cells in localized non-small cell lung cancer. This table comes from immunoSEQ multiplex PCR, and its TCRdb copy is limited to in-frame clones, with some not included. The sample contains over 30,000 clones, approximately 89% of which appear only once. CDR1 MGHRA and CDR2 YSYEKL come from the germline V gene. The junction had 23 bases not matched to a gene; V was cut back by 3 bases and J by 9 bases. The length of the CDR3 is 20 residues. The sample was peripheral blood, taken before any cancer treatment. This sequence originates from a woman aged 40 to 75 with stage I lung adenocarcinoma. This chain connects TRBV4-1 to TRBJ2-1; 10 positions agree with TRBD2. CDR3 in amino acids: CASSHVSGRLAGARDSEQFF. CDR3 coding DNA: TGCGCCAGCAGCCACGTTAGCGGGAGGCTTGCTGGGGCGCGGGACAGTGAGCAGTTCTTC.